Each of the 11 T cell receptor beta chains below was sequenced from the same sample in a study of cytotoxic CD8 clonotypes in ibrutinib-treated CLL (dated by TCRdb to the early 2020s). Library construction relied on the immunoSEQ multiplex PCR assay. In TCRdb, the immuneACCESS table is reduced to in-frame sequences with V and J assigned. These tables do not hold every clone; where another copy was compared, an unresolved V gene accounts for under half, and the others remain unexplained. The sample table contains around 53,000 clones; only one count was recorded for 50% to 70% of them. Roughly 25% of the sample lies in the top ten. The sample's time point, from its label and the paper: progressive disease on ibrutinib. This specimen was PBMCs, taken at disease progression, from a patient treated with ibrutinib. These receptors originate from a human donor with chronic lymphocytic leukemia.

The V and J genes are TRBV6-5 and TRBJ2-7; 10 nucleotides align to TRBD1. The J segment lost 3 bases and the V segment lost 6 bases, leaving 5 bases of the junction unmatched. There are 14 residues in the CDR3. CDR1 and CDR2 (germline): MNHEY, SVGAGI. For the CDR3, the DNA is TGTGCCAGCAGCCCGGACAGGGGGTACTACGAGCAGTACTTC. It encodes CASSPDRGYYEQYF.

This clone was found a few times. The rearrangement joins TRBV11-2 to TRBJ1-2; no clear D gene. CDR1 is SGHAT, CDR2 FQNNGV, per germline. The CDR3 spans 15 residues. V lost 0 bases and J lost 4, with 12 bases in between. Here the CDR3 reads CASSLDMSGLYGYTF. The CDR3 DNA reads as TGTGCCAGCAGCTTAGATATGTCCGGTCTCTATGGCTACACCTTC.

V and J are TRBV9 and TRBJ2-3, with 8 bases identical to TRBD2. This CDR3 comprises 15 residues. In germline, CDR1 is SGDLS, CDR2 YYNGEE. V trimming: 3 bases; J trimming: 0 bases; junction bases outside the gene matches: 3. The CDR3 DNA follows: TGTGCCAGCAGCGATAGCGGGGCTAGCACAGATACGCAGTATTTT. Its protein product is CASSDSGASTDTQYF.

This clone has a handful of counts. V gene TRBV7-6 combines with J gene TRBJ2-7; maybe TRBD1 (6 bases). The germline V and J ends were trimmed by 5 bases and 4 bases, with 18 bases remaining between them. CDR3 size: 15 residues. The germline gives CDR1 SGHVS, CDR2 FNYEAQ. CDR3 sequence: CASSPGAPNSYEQYF. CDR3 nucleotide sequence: TGTGCCAGCAGCCCAGGGGCCCCAAACAGTTACGAGCAGTACTTC. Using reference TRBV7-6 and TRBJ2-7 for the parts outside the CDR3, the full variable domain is GAGVSQSPRYKVTKRGQDVALRCDPISGHVSLYWYRQALGQGPEFLTYFNYEAQQDKSGLPNDRFSAERPEGSISTLTIQRTEQRDSAMYRCASSPGAPNSYEQYFGPGTRLTVT.

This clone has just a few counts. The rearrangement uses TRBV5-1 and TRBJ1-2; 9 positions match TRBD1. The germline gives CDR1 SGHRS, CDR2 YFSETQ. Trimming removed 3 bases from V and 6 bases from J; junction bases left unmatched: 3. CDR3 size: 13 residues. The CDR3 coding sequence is TGCGCCAGCAGCTGGGACAGGGTCCATGGCTACACCTTC. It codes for CASSWDRVHGYTF.

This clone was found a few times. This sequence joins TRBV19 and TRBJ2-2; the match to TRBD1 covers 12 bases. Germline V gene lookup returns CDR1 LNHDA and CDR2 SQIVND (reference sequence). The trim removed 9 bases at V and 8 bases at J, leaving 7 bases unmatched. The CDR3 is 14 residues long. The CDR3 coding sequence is TGTGCCAGCTTCCGGGACAGGGGGCTAGGGGAGCTGTTTTTT. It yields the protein CASFRDRGLGELFF.

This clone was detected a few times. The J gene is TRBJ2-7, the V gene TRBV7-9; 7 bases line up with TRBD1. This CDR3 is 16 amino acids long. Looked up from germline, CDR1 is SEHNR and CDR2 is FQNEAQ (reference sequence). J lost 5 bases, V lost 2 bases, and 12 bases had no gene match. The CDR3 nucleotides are TGTGCCAGCAGCTTACAGCGACAGGGTACCATCCACGAGCAGTACTTC. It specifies CASSLQRQGTIHEQYF.

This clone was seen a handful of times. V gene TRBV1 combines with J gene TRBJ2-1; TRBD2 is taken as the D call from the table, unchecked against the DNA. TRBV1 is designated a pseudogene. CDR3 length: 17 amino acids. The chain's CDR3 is CTSSQGVSGTSSNEQFF. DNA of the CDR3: TGCACCAGCAGCCAAGGGGTATCCGGGACTAGCAGCAATGAGCAGTTCTTC.

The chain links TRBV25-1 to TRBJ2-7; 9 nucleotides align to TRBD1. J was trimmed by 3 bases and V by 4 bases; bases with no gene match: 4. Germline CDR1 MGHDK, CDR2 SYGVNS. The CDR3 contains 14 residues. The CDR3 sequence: CASSGWTGVYEQYF. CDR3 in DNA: TGTGCCAGCAGTGGATGGACAGGGGTCTACGAGCAGTACTTC.

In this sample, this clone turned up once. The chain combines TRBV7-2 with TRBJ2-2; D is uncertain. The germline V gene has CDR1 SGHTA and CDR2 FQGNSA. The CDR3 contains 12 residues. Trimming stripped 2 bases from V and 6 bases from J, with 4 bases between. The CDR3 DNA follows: TGTGCCAGCAGCTTATTCTCCGGGGAGCTGTTTTTT. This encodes CASSLFSGELFF.

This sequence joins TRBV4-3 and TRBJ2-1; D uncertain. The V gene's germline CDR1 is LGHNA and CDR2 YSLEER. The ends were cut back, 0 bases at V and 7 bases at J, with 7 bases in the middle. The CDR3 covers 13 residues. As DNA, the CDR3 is TGCGCCAGCAGCCAAGATAATTCGAATGAGCAGTTCTTC. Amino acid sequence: CASSQDNSNEQFF.